This TCR beta chain stems from a study of shared clonotypes between healthy human individuals (dated by TCRdb to 2020 to 2022). Concerning the study at large: A couple of women and three men aged 18 to 49 years were included in the cohort. For each donor, CD4 naive and CD4 memory were each run on three plates, CD8 naive on two plates, and CD8 memory on one plate. Blood TCR repertoires of about 5 healthy adults were deeply sequenced to estimate repertoire size and the extent of clonotype sharing between individuals. To increase sequencing depth and limit assay-specific biases, TCR repertoire library preparation and sequencing were carried out by different laboratories using diverse techniques. Between about 0.94 and 8.9 billion PBMCs per donor were obtained by leukapheresis.

CDR1 and CDR2, per the germline V gene, are LGHNA and YSLEER. The germline V and J ends show losses of 4 bases and 5 bases respectively, and no gene match explains 1 base of the junction. The cysteine opens and the phenylalanine closes a CDR3 of 13 amino acids. Left in the record is the CDR3 DNA by itself, 39 bases read in frame from the first base. As regards this clone: No cognate antigen has been identified for it. No much larger clone is present one base from it, and per-base qualities are unavailable.

The full study reports these points: Higher generation probabilities were observed for clonotypes shared by all four sorted-subset donors than for non-shared clonotypes. Sharing across several donors was observed for around 5% of naive CD4, 3% to 3.5% of naive CD8, 2.3% of memory CD4, and about 0.39% of memory CD8 clonotypes. The genetic and exposure-history diversity represented was limited by the small number of donors. Based on pairwise subsampling, the degree of clonotype sharing among donors was expected to be affected by sequencing depth. Naive subsets generally had larger estimated clonotype richness than memory subsets did. Rarefaction of sorted-subset datasets indicated incomplete sequencing despite the large sequencing depth. Sampling was limited to blood, and TCR repertoires in tissue likely differ from TCR repertoires in blood.

Using the deep immunoSEQ assay, TCR CDR3 regions were amplified from genomic DNA by multiplex PCR. Extracted genomic DNA from each cell subset was spread evenly across all wells of several immunoSEQ 96-well plates, with each plate serving as a replicate. For sorted subsets, approximately 190 ng of genomic DNA, equivalent to roughly 30,000 T cell genomes, went into each replicate PCR. Purified libraries were measured with a Qubit 3.0 fluorometer, size-checked on a Bioanalyzer 2100, and measured again with the KAPA Library Quantification kit. Each immunoSEQ 96-well plate was sequenced on its own single-read 150-cycle Illumina NextSeq 550 flow cell. As for the original processing: The immunoSEQ output contained only junctional sequences without quality scores, so filtering could not match that applied to full-length reads. Sequences were annotated with PyIR, a Python wrapper for IgBLAST v1.9, and V/J genes and CDR3 were assigned using IMGT germline references. Reads were removed for weak V/J assignments (E-value above 1e-6), missing CDR3, stop codons, out-of-frame junctions, or ambiguous translated residues. V3J clonotypes were defined by identical inferred V gene, J gene, and CDR3 amino acid sequence. To compute the percentage overlap between repertoires, the number of shared unique clonotypes was divided by the size of the smaller repertoire. Three approaches were used to assess repertoire richness: RTK rarefaction, the Chao1 estimator, and Recon v2.1 estimates of unobserved clonotypes. For all TCRbeta clonotypes obtained by the gDNA method from a few donors, generation probabilities were computed with OLGA. What TCRdb holds here is the immuneACCESS table cut down to in-frame rearrangements. Part of the clones is not present; checked against another copy, under half of the missing clones reflect an unresolved V gene, and the others are unexplained. V and J calls and clone size are copied from that table; D and trimming were computed from the DNA. Across this sample there are about 680,000 clones, with approximately 90% seen only once. The top ten clonotypes cover 24% of the sample.

CD8 naive samples were obtained by positive selection for CCR7 among CD45RO-negative cells, yielding a CD45RA+CCR7+ population from which TemRA cells were excluded. The donors were healthy, HIV-negative adults who had no recently reported acute infections or vaccinations. Only Caucasian adults living in Nashville, Tennessee, USA were represented among the donors. Blood was collected by leukapheresis, and PBMCs were isolated by Ficoll-Histopaque density gradient centrifugation and then cryopreserved in liquid nitrogen vapor phase. Analytical flow cytometry was used to check the purity and quantity of each magnetically sorted T cell population. From each sorted fraction, genomic DNA was isolated and quantified by UV absorbance on a Nanodrop 2000c.

The sample consisted of naive CD8+ T cells sorted from blood. The intended sense of this specimen's cell subset or site label: CD45RA+CCR7+. This TCR derives from a man aged 25 to 40 in good health. The chain is made from TRBV4-3 and TRBJ2-7; 11 middle bases align to TRBD2. The CDR3 region has the sequence CASSPGLADEQYF. The nucleotide sequence reads TGCGCCAGCAGCCCGGGACTAGCGGACGAGCAGTACTTC.